One sample yielded the 17 T cell receptor beta chains listed below, sequenced in a study of identical twins. TCRdb ran MiXCR on the 5' RACE reads and lists one entry per CDR3 protein. The table lists 400,000 to 550,000 distinct CDR3 sequences, around an eighth of them singletons, with about 0.97% in the top ten. This sample also belongs to another study, concerning yellow fever vaccine responses in identical twins.

Sequenced input: CD4+ T cells sorted from blood. Source of these receptors: a woman aged 18 to 35 in good health.

The chain recombines TRBV3-1 with TRBJ2-3; 9 bases map to TRBD2. Losses at the gene ends were 4 bases for V and 1 base for J; bases not matched to a gene: 6. Germline V gives CDR1 LGHDT, CDR2 YNNKEL (reference sequence). The CDR3 has 16 residues. CDR3 in amino acids: CASSPNSGGRTDTQYF. The CDR3 bases are TGTGCCAGCAGCCCAAATAGCGGGGGCCGCACAGATACGCAGTATTTT.

This chain's CDR3 is CAISLGTGRTDTQYF. For the CDR3, the DNA is TGTGCCATCAGCCTCGGGACAGGGAGAACAGATACGCAGTATTTT. The rearrangement links TRBV10-3 to TRBJ2-3; 9 nucleotides match TRBD1. Germline V gives CDR1 ENHRY, CDR2 SYGVKD. Trimming removed 6 bases from V and 3 bases from J; junction bases left unmatched: 7. The CDR3 sequence is 15 residues long.

The table lists this clonotype with a few counts. The rearrangement links TRBV11-2 to TRBJ2-6, with TRBD2 matching 8 bases. The CDR3 spans 18 residues. Germline V lookup: CDR1 SGHAT, CDR2 FQNNGV. With 6 bases clipped from V and 3 bases from J, the junction kept 13 bases outside the gene matches. DNA for the CDR3: TGTGCCAGCAGAGAATTCGGGGGGGTCGGGGTTGGGGCCAACGTCCTGACTTTC. It yields the protein CASREFGGVGVGANVLTF.

The V and J genes are TRBV20-1 and TRBJ2-4, with a weak D call TRBD2 (6 bases). This CDR3 spans 18 amino acids. Per germline, CDR1 DFQATT and CDR2 SNEGSKA (reference sequence). Trimming shortened V by 3 bases and J by 0 bases, and 21 bases separated the two germline ends. The CDR3 bases are TGCAGTGCTAGTCCACTAGCTCTTATACCGTTAGCCAAAAACATTCAGTACTTC. This codes for CSASPLALIPLAKNIQYF.

This clonotype was recorded once. The junction departs from the called germline gene at one end, perhaps through a read error. The chain carries TRBV7-6 and TRBJ1-1; 8 bases are a match to TRBD1. CDR3 size: 17 residues. Germline V gives CDR1 SGHVS, CDR2 FNYEAQ. The DNA of the CDR3 is TGTGCCAGCACCTTAGACAGGGGAGGGCTCCTGAACACTGAAGCTTTCTTT. It translates to CASTLDRGGLLNTEAFF.

This chain links TRBV29-1 with TRBJ2-5, with TRBD2 as a possible D gene (5 bases). Germline loops: CDR1 SQVTM, CDR2 ANQGSEA. V was clipped by 8 bases and J by 5 bases, with 15 bases between them. The CDR3 contains 12 residues. CDR3 nucleotides: TGCAGCCTTGCCGGAGGTGGCGAGACCCAGTACTTC. Protein sequence: CSLAGGGETQYF.

This clonotype was counted between two and nine times. The chain employs TRBV12-3 or TRBV12-4 and TRBJ2-7; TRBD2 matches at 8 bases. This CDR3 has 14 residues. V lost 5 bases and J lost 5; bases outside the gene matches: 8. The CDR3 is CASSPTGGAHEQYF. For the CDR3, the DNA is TGTGCCAGCAGTCCCACCGGGGGGGCCCACGAGCAGTACTTC.

V gene TRBV27 combines with J gene TRBJ2-5; 7 bases are a match to TRBD2. V lost 6 bases, J lost 4 bases, and 17 bases stayed unmatched. The CDR3 contains 17 residues. Looked up from germline, CDR1 is MNHEY and CDR2 is SMNVEV (reference sequence). CDR3 DNA sequence: TGTGCCAGCAGAGGCTATTCGCGCCTAGCGGCTGGAGAGACCCAGTACTTC. Translating it yields CASRGYSRLAAGETQYF.

The CDR3 DNA follows: TGTGCCAGCAGCCGGGAGGGACAGATTCGTAGGAATTCACCCCTCCACTTT. Translated: CASSREGQIRRNSPLHF. The V call is TRBV5-5, the J call TRBJ1-6; 7 nucleotides line up with TRBD1. Losses at the gene ends were 4 bases for V and 7 bases for J; bases not matched to a gene: 14. Germline-derived CDR1 and CDR2 are SGHKS and YYEKEE (reference sequence). The CDR3 runs 17 residues.

As for this clonotype: A much larger clone lies a single base off, so this may be a read error. The chain couples TRBV7-2 to TRBJ1-1; D is undetermined. The V gene lost 8 bases and the J gene lost 1 base, with 5 bases spanning the gap. CDR3 length equals 11 residues. CDR1 is SGHTA and CDR2 is FQGNSA in the germline V gene. The CDR3 nucleotides read TGTGCCAGCGGCCAGAACACTGAAGCTTTCTTT. Translation gives CASGQNTEAFF. Variable domain in full (rest from reference TRBV7-2 and TRBJ1-1): GAGVSQSPSNKVTEKGKDVELRCDPISGHTALYWYRQSLGQGLEFLIYFQGNSAPDKSGLPSDRFSAERTGGSVSTLTIQRTQQEDSAVYLCASGQNTEAFFGQGTRLTVV.

Ten or more counts support this clonotype. The genes are TRBV9 and TRBJ2-3; D is uncertain. This CDR3 is built from 13 residues. The V end was cut by 0 bases, the J end by 1 base, with 3 bases between. Germline V gives CDR1 SGDLS, CDR2 YYNGEE. CDR3 loop: CASSVDGTDTQYF. The CDR3 DNA reads TGTGCCAGCAGCGTAGATGGCACAGATACGCAGTATTTT.

This chain joins TRBV6-2 or TRBV6-3 and TRBJ1-1, with D possibly being TRBD1 (6 bases). Germline-derived CDR1 and CDR2 are MNHEY and SVGEGT. V gave up 6 bases and J gave up 7 bases, with 12 bases separating them. The CDR3 has 12 residues. In DNA, the CDR3 is TGTGCCAGCAGCGGGGGGGCGGTTGAAGCTTTCTTT. This translates into CASSGGAVEAFF.

This clonotype was seen more than once but under ten times. CDR3 nucleotide sequence: TGTGCCAGCAGCGTAGCTGGGACTAGCGGGCCAGTAGGGGATACGCAGTATTTT. It codes for CASSVAGTSGPVGDTQYF. The rearrangement links TRBV9 to TRBJ2-3; 12 nucleotides match TRBD2. Germline V CDR1 and CDR2: SGDLS, YYNGEE. CDR3 length: 18 amino acids. V was clipped by 0 bases and J by 6 bases; unmatched bases: 11.

Only a few counts were recorded for this clonotype. V is TRBV4-2 and J is TRBJ1-5, with D possibly being TRBD1 (6 bases). V was pared by 0 bases and J by 5 bases, with 14 bases between. Germline V gene lookup returns CDR1 LGHNA and CDR2 YNFKEQ. CDR3 length: 16 residues. The CDR3 DNA reads as TGTGCCAGCAGCCAAGACATCGCACAGGGTTATCAGCCCCAGCATTTT. As protein: CASSQDIAQGYQPQHF.

Only a few counts were recorded for this clonotype. V and J are TRBV4-1 and TRBJ2-3; no firm D call. V gave up 1 base and J gave up 1 base, with 6 bases separating them. There are 14 residues in the CDR3. Germline CDR1 and CDR2: MGHRA and YSYEKL. The chain's CDR3 is CASSQAEGTDTQYF. CDR3 nucleotides: TGCGCCAGCAGCCAAGCTGAGGGCACAGATACGCAGTATTTT.

This chain joins TRBV5-1 and TRBJ2-2; D is unclear. Trimming removed 7 bases at V and 4 bases at J, with 8 bases between. The CDR3 runs to 12 residues. Germline lookup yields CDR1 SGHRS and CDR2 YFSETQ. DNA of the CDR3: TGCGCCAGCCTGACGGGCACCGGGGAGCTGTTTTTT. It translates to CASLTGTGELFF.

The table lists this clonotype with a few counts. The chain carries TRBV20-1 and TRBJ2-2; D gene uncertain. The CDR3 loop spans 15 amino acids. Between the trimmed V and J ends, which lost 6 bases and 0 bases, there was a span of 14 bases. In germline, CDR1 is DFQATT, CDR2 SNEGSKA (reference sequence). The CDR3 is CSARFTGANTGELFF. CDR3 bases: TGCAGTGCCCGGTTTACCGGAGCGAACACCGGGGAGCTGTTTTTT.